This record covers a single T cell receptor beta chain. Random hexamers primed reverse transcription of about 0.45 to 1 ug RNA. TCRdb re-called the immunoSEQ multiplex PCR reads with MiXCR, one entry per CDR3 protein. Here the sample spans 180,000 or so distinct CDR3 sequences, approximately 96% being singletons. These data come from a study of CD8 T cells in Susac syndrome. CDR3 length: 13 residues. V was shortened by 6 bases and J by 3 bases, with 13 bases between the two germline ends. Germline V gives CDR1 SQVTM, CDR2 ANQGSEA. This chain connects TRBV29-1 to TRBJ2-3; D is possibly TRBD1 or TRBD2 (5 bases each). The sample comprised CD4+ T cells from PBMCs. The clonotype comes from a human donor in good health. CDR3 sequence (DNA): TGCAGCGTCGAGGGACGACAAACAGATACGCAGTATTTT. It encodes CSVEGRQTDTQYF.